The 30 T cell receptor beta chains given below trace back to one sample, sequenced in a study of blood T cell repertoires in COVID-19. Clones were read by immunoSEQ multiplex PCR, and TCRdb kept only the in-frame ones, dropping some. The profile shows fewer than 300,000 clones, under 85% of them singletons. The specimen was peripheral blood. The receptor source for this set is a human donor with COVID-19, enrolled during active disease. The donor label of this sample is uncertain.

The genes are TRBV5-6 and TRBJ1-1; D might be TRBD1 (5 bases). The CDR3 contains 14 residues. Trimming removed 1 base at V and 7 bases at J, with 14 bases between. Germline assignment: CDR1 SGHDT and CDR2 YYEEEE. The CDR3: CASSLNRGKGEAFF. CDR3 in DNA: TGTGCCAGCAGCTTGAATAGGGGAAAAGGTGAAGCTTTCTTT.

The chain combines TRBV27 with TRBJ2-2; TRBD2 matches at 12 bases. Unmatched junction bases numbered 5, after V lost 5 bases and J lost 1 base. The CDR3 spans 17 residues. Germline V gives CDR1 MNHEY, CDR2 SMNVEV (reference sequence). The CDR3: CASSGGLAGMNTGELFF. The CDR3 region has the DNA TGTGCCAGCAGTGGAGGACTAGCGGGGATGAACACCGGGGAGCTGTTTTTT.

The chain carries TRBV19 and TRBJ1-4; the D gene is possibly TRBD1 (6 bases). V was pared by 6 bases and J by 0 bases, with 14 bases between. CDR3 size: 16 residues. CDR1 LNHDA and CDR2 SQIVND come from the germline V gene (reference sequence). Here the CDR3 DNA reads TGTGCCAGTAGCCGGGGGGCGACGGCAACTAATGAAAAACTGTTTTTT. Amino acid sequence: CASSRGATATNEKLFF.

The V call is TRBV6-5, the J call TRBJ2-7; 7 bases are a match to TRBD1. The length of the CDR3 is 16 residues. V lost 2 bases and J lost 2; bases outside the gene matches: 9. The germline gives CDR1 MNHEY, CDR2 SVGAGI. The CDR3 reads CASSYGRDSLPYEQYF. CDR3 in DNA: TGTGCCAGCAGTTACGGCCGGGACAGCTTACCCTACGAGCAGTACTTC.

This chain links TRBV6-5 with TRBJ1-2; TRBD1 might be the D (6 bases). CDR1 is MNHEY, CDR2 SVGAGI, per germline. V lost 7 bases to trimming and J lost 4 bases, with 13 bases between them. The CDR3 extends over 13 amino acids. CDR3 DNA: TGTGCCAGCAATAGGGGGGGGAGCTATGGCTACACCTTC. This translates into CASNRGGSYGYTF.

The rearrangement uses TRBV6-6 and TRBJ2-1; perhaps TRBD1 as D (5 bases). This CDR3 is 15 amino acids long. Trimming took off 0 bases at V and 2 bases at J, with 8 bases between the two ends. Germline CDR1 reads MNHNY; CDR2 reads SVGAGI (reference sequence). This CDR3 reads CASSYSTAPYNEQFF. For the CDR3, the DNA is TGTGCCAGCAGTTACTCGACAGCCCCCTACAATGAGCAGTTCTTC.

The chain joins TRBV27 to TRBJ1-5; 7 bases match TRBD1. Trimming took 4 bases from V and 3 from J; bases not matched to a gene: 15. CDR3 length equals 18 residues. Germline assignment: CDR1 MNHEY and CDR2 SMNVEV (reference sequence). The CDR3 is CASSSLRGGGGPNQPQHF. CDR3 DNA: TGTGCCAGCAGTTCCCTTCGGGGGGGAGGGGGCCCCAATCAGCCCCAGCATTTT.

This clone has a single count. V and J are TRBV29-1 and TRBJ1-1, with D possibly matching TRBD1 (5 bases). Germline CDR1 reads SQVTM; CDR2 reads ANQGSEA. The germline V and J ends were trimmed by 0 bases and 0 bases, with 11 bases remaining between them. The CDR3 consists of 15 residues. CDR3 nucleotides: TGCAGCGTTGAAGAAGATAGACAGATGAACACTGAAGCTTTCTTT. Encoded protein: CSVEEDRQMNTEAFF.

The V and J genes are TRBV4-1 and TRBJ1-5; TRBD1 agrees at 12 bases. The length of the CDR3 is 15 residues. Germline values: CDR1 MGHRA, CDR2 YSYEKL. V trimming: 4 bases; J trimming: 9 bases; junction bases outside the gene matches: 7. The CDR3 coding sequence is TGCGCCAGCAGCCTGGGACAGGGGGCACTCGGGCCCCAGCATTTT. It is translated as CASSLGQGALGPQHF.

The chain employs TRBV2 and TRBJ2-1, with D uncertain. V was cut by 9 bases and J by 8 bases, with 14 bases left in between. Germline V gene sequence: CDR1 SNHLY, CDR2 FYNNEI. This CDR3 region has 12 residues. CDR3 DNA: TGTGCCAGTAGACCCCTGAGCGATGAGCAGTTCTTC. Residues: CASRPLSDEQFF. The complete variable domain, with remaining parts taken from reference TRBV2 and TRBJ2-1, reads EPEVTQTPSHQVTQMGQEVILRCVPISNHLYFYWYRQILGQKVEFLVSFYNNEISEKSEIFDDQFSVERPDGSNFTLKIRSTKLEDSAMYFCASRPLSDEQFFGPGTRLTVL.

The chain is built from TRBV6-5 and TRBJ1-4, with 7 positions matching TRBD1. The germline gives CDR1 MNHEY, CDR2 SVGAGI. The CDR3 has 15 residues. The ends lost 5 bases at V and 10 bases at J; junction bases unmatched: 13. CDR3 DNA: TGTGCCAGCAGTAAGACCGGGACAGACGGAGGAAAACTGTTTTTT. Its protein is CASSKTGTDGGKLFF.

J is TRBJ2-7 and V is TRBV14; D possibly corresponds to TRBD1 (6 bases). The CDR3 is 16 residues long. Per germline, CDR1 SGHDN and CDR2 FVKESK. The V end was cut by 4 bases, the J end by 0 bases, with 16 bases between. The CDR3 spells CASSPGQNFISYEQYF. CDR3 in DNA: TGTGCCAGCAGCCCTGGACAGAACTTTATCTCCTACGAGCAGTACTTC.

This chain joins TRBV5-5 and TRBJ1-1; maybe TRBD1 (5 bases). The germline CDR1 and CDR2 sequences are SGHKS and YYEKEE (reference sequence). This CDR3 contains 15 residues. V dropped 4 bases and J dropped 10 bases, with 23 bases sitting between them. Written as DNA, the CDR3 is TGTGCCAGCAGCCTTTGGGTGGGCCTAGGGAGGGGAGCTTTCTTT. It codes for CASSLWVGLGRGAFF.

This clone was recorded only once. The chain links TRBV30 to TRBJ2-7, with TRBD2 matching 15 bases. Losses at the gene ends were 8 bases for V and 0 bases for J; bases not matched to a gene: 11. Germline CDR1 is GTSNPN and CDR2 is SVGIG (reference sequence). The CDR3 runs to 17 residues. DNA for the CDR3: TGTGCCCTCGGGGGACTAGCGGGAGGCCTAAGCTCCTACGAGCAGTACTTC. Residues: CALGGLAGGLSSYEQYF.

The chain links TRBV29-1 to TRBJ1-3, with D perhaps matching TRBD1 (5 bases). Trimming left V 6 bases short and J 0 bases short, with 15 bases between. CDR1 and CDR2 (germline): SQVTM, ANQGSEA. CDR3 length equals 15 residues. CDR3: CSVHTGLSSGNTIYF. The CDR3 DNA reads TGCAGCGTGCATACAGGTCTTAGCTCTGGAAACACCATATATTTT.

The chain couples TRBV5-6 to TRBJ2-1; D uncertain. V gave up 3 bases and J gave up 4 bases, with 17 bases separating them. Germline values: CDR1 SGHDT, CDR2 YYEEEE. The CDR3 has 16 residues. CDR3 sequence (DNA): TGTGCCAGCAGCTCCCTCCCACCTAATCCTTACAATGAGCAGTTCTTC. This encodes CASSSLPPNPYNEQFF.

This clone occurred a few times. This chain connects TRBV28 to TRBJ2-5; maybe TRBD1 (6 bases). V shed 3 bases and J shed 5 bases, with 10 bases lying between them. Germline V gene data show CDR1 as MDHEN and CDR2 as SYDVKM. The CDR3 totals 13 residues. The CDR3 region is CASSLRTEETQYF. CDR3 DNA sequence: TGTGCCAGCAGTTTGAGGACAGAGGAGACCCAGTACTTC.

The chain links TRBV28 to TRBJ2-7; TRBD2 might be the D (6 bases). V gave up 6 bases and J gave up 3 bases, with 18 bases separating them. The germline gives CDR1 MDHEN, CDR2 SYDVKM. CDR3 length: 15 residues. This chain's CDR3 is CASSAPGLDIYEQYF. CDR3 coding DNA: TGTGCCAGCAGCGCTCCGGGACTGGACATCTACGAGCAGTACTTC.

The chain is built from TRBV6-6 and TRBJ2-7; D remains unclear. The V end lost 4 bases, the J end lost 7 bases, and 17 bases lay between the germline ends. The CDR3 contains 14 residues. The germline CDR1 and CDR2 sequences are MNHNY and SVGAGI (reference sequence). CDR3 region: CASSLSPQSGEQYF. The CDR3 DNA sequence: TGTGCCAGCAGTTTATCCCCACAGTCTGGGGAGCAGTACTTC.

The chain couples TRBV9 to TRBJ1-4; the D is unclear. Germline V gene data show CDR1 as SGDLS and CDR2 as YYNGEE. The ends were cut back, 0 bases at V and 7 bases at J, with 10 bases in the middle. The CDR3 contains 14 residues. The CDR3 bases are TGTGCCAGCAGCGTAGGGCAAGAGGCTGAAAAACTGTTTTTT. It is translated as CASSVGQEAEKLFF.

The chain joins TRBV19 to TRBJ2-1; a weak D match, TRBD1 (7 bases). In germline, CDR1 is LNHDA, CDR2 SQIVND (reference sequence). V gave up 3 bases and J gave up 4 bases, with 13 bases separating them. The CDR3 totals 15 residues. The chain's CDR3 is CASSMGGQPYNEQFF. The CDR3 DNA sequence: TGTGCCAGTAGTATGGGGGGACAGCCATACAATGAGCAGTTCTTC.

The CDR3 region has the DNA TGTGCCAGCAGTCCGGACAGGGATAATGAAAAACTGTTTTTT. Translated: CASSPDRDNEKLFF. The chain combines TRBV6-5 with TRBJ1-4; 8 bases line up with TRBD1. CDR3 length equals 14 residues. Germline lookup yields CDR1 MNHEY and CDR2 SVGAGI. Unmatched junction bases numbered 3, after V lost 5 bases and J lost 4 bases.

The CDR3: CASSPPDRSAYEQYF. CDR3 sequence (DNA): TGTGCCAGCTCACCCCCCGACAGGTCAGCCTACGAGCAGTACTTC. The chain joins TRBV18 to TRBJ2-7, with D tentatively TRBD1 (6 bases). Germline assignment: CDR1 KGHSH and CDR2 LQKENI. The CDR3 is 15 amino acids. Trimming removed 3 bases at V and 2 bases at J, with 14 bases between.

This sequence joins TRBV5-1 and TRBJ2-3; D unclear. The V and J ends lost 4 bases and 0 bases respectively, with 12 bases between them. From germline, CDR1 is SGHRS and CDR2 YFSETQ. There are 15 residues in the CDR3. CDR3 DNA sequence: TGCGCCAGCAGCCGCCAAGGCGGAAGCACAGATACGCAGTATTTT. Protein: CASSRQGGSTDTQYF.

V is TRBV5-1 and J is TRBJ2-3; D is undetermined. V lost 4 bases, J lost 1 base, and 13 bases lay in between. Looked up from germline, CDR1 is SGHRS and CDR2 is YFSETQ. This CDR3 contains 15 residues. This CDR3 is CASSGGLARTDTQYF. The CDR3 nucleotides are TGCGCCAGCAGCGGCGGCCTCGCCCGCACAGATACGCAGTATTTT.

V is TRBV20-1 and J is TRBJ2-1, with unresolved D. The CDR3 spans 13 residues. The V end was cut by 3 bases, the J end by 8 bases, with 14 bases between. Germline V gives CDR1 DFQATT, CDR2 SNEGSKA (reference sequence). In nucleotides, the CDR3 is TGCAGTGCTAGTAGGCTAGAGGTGGATGAGCAGTTCTTC. It specifies CSASRLEVDEQFF.

The V call is TRBV7-2, the J call TRBJ2-1; 9 positions agree with TRBD2. This CDR3 comprises 18 residues. The germline V gene has CDR1 SGHTA and CDR2 FQGNSA. V dropped 2 bases and J dropped 6; count of bases not matched to a gene: 14. The DNA for the CDR3 is TGTGCCAGCAGCTTATCTAGGACTAGCGCGACGAGAGGCAATGAGCAGTTCTTC. Its translation is CASSLSRTSATRGNEQFF.

V is TRBV2 and J is TRBJ2-7, with D perhaps TRBD2 (5 bases). From germline, CDR1 is SNHLY and CDR2 FYNNEI. The CDR3 runs 15 residues. V lost 7 bases and J 1 base, leaving 17 bases between the germline ends. CDR3 bases: TGTGCCAGCAAGGTTCAAGTAGCGTCGTCCTACGAGCAGTACTTC. As protein: CASKVQVASSYEQYF. Filled out from reference TRBV2 and TRBJ2-7, the complete variable domain reads EPEVTQTPSHQVTQMGQEVILRCVPISNHLYFYWYRQILGQKVEFLVSFYNNEISEKSEIFDDQFSVERPDGSNFTLKIRSTKLEDSAMYFCASKVQVASSYEQYFGPGTRLTVT.

The chain carries TRBV18 and TRBJ2-7; D perhaps matches TRBD1 (6 bases). The CDR3 extends over 16 amino acids. With 5 bases removed from V and 4 bases from J, the gap between germline ends came to 21 bases. The V gene's germline CDR1 is KGHSH and CDR2 LQKENI. CDR3 in amino acids: CASSSEQGRNPYEQYF. In DNA, the CDR3 is TGTGCCAGCTCATCGGAGCAGGGGCGCAATCCGTACGAGCAGTACTTC.

J is TRBJ2-1 and V is TRBV6-5; 9 bases line up with TRBD1. Trimming took 7 bases from V and 1 from J; bases not matched to a gene: 2. Germline CDR1 is MNHEY and CDR2 is SVGAGI. The CDR3 consists of 14 residues. The DNA of the CDR3 is TGTGCCAGCATGGGACAGGGTTCCTACAATGAGCAGTTCTTC. Encoded protein: CASMGQGSYNEQFF.